Below are 18 T cell receptor beta chains sequenced from a single sample in a study of regulatory T cells in long-lasting Graves disease. The time point denotes: newly diagnosed GD, antithyroid drugs for less than 3 months. From RNA extracted from PBMCs, the TCR library was made. TCR beta libraries were built with iRepertoire HTBI primers and Arm-PCR of CDR3 regions. TCRdb passed the multiplex PCR reads through MiXCR, listing each CDR3 protein once. This table has about 470,000 distinct CDR3 sequences, 15% appearing once. The sample was also reused in another study, on T cells in Graves' hyperthyroidism and ophthalmopathy.

The sequenced sample was peripheral blood mononuclear cells (PBMCs), obtained at new diagnosis, from a patient treated with antithyroid drugs. The origin of the receptors is a woman aged 30 to 39 with Graves disease.

This clonotype appeared many times. The V and J genes are TRBV18 and TRBJ2-1; 8 bases match TRBD1. The trim removed 5 bases at V and 2 bases at J, leaving 5 bases unmatched. In germline, CDR1 is KGHSH, CDR2 LQKENI. The CDR3 extends over 15 amino acids. The CDR3 protein is CASSARQGPYNEQFF. The CDR3 DNA follows: TGTGCCAGCTCAGCCCGACAGGGGCCCTACAATGAGCAGTTCTTC.

V is TRBV18 and J is TRBJ2-7, with a possible D match to TRBD2 (5 bases). This CDR3 has 13 residues. Germline lookup yields CDR1 KGHSH and CDR2 LQKENI. The germline V and J ends were trimmed by 3 bases and 2 bases, with 8 bases remaining between them. The CDR3 DNA reads TGTGCCAGCTCACCTATCGGGACCTACGAGCAGTACTTC. Its protein product is CASSPIGTYEQYF.

With respect to this clonotype: At one of its ends the junction is not consistent with the germline gene, which may arise from a read error. The CDR3 protein is CASSLALAFPYNEQFF. In DNA, the CDR3 is TGTGCTAGCAGCTTAGCCCTAGCTTTTCCCTACAATGAGCAGTTCTTC. J is TRBJ2-1 and V is TRBV7-7, with TRBD2 as a possible D gene (5 bases). CDR1 and CDR2 (germline): SSHAT, FNYEAQ (reference sequence). The CDR3 spans 16 residues.

This clonotype was detected many times. V and J are TRBV6-1 and TRBJ2-5; the match to TRBD2 covers 8 bases. The CDR3 extends over 14 amino acids. With V trimmed by 8 bases and J by 4 bases, 9 bases remained unmatched. The V gene's germline CDR1 is MNHNS and CDR2 SASEGT. This chain's CDR3 is CASRTGGVRETQYF. The CDR3, as DNA: TGTGCCAGCCGCACCGGGGGGGTCCGAGAGACCCAGTACTTC.

This rearrangement joins TRBV11-1 to TRBJ2-2, with 8 nucleotides matching TRBD2. J was trimmed by 3 bases and V by 4 bases; bases with no gene match: 4. This CDR3 is built from 15 residues. Germline V CDR1 and CDR2: SGHAT, FQDESV (reference sequence). CDR3 protein: CASSSGLVYTGELFF. The CDR3 DNA reads as TGTGCCAGCAGCTCGGGACTAGTGTACACCGGGGAGCTGTTTTTT.

J is TRBJ2-1 and V is TRBV7-2; 9 bases fit TRBD2. Germline loops: CDR1 SGHTA, CDR2 FQGNSA. CDR3 length equals 15 residues. V shed 2 bases and J 8 bases; nucleotides not matched to a gene: 7. CDR3 amino acids: CASSLRAGGLYEQFF. In DNA, the CDR3 is TGTGCCAGCAGCTTAAGGGCGGGAGGGTTATATGAGCAGTTCTTC.

This clonotype was observed at least ten times. As DNA, the CDR3 is TGTGCCAGCAGTTTAGAGGCTAGCGGGAGTCGCGAGCAGTACTTC. It codes for CASSLEASGSREQYF. The gene calls are TRBV28 and TRBJ2-7; the match to TRBD2 covers 10 bases. CDR3 length equals 15 residues. Germline-derived CDR1 and CDR2 are MDHEN and SYDVKM. The ends lost 2 bases at V and 6 bases at J; junction bases unmatched: 7.

This clonotype was counted a few times. The rearrangement links TRBV13 to TRBJ2-7; D is unclear. Germline CDR1 PRHDT, CDR2 FYEKMQ (reference sequence). The V end lost 4 bases, the J end lost 0 bases, and 13 bases lay between the germline ends. The CDR3 length is 15 residues. CDR3 sequence reads: CASSSASSSSYEQYF. The CDR3 region has the DNA TGTGCCAGCAGCTCCGCCTCTTCTAGCTCCTACGAGCAGTACTTC.

Ten or more counts support this clonotype. The chain is built from TRBV2 and TRBJ2-5; D is undetermined. CDR3 length: 12 residues. Germline CDR1 is SNHLY and CDR2 is FYNNEI. V was trimmed by 5 bases and J by 9 bases, leaving 13 bases between them. CDR3 nucleotide sequence: TGTGCCAGCAGTTCAGACCGGATGGCCCAGTACTTC. Residues: CASSSDRMAQYF.

This clonotype has ten or more counts. DNA for the CDR3: TGTGCCAGCAATAGCCGGCGGGAGACCCAGTACTTC. Protein: CASNSRRETQYF. This sequence joins TRBV2 and TRBJ2-5; D is unresolved. The V and J ends lost 7 bases and 5 bases respectively, with 11 bases between them. This CDR3 contains 12 residues. The germline V gene encodes CDR1 SNHLY and CDR2 FYNNEI.

The CDR3 nucleotides are TGTGCCAGCAGCGTAAGGGTGAACACCGGGGAGCTGTTTTTT. Translating it yields CASSVRVNTGELFF. The V call is TRBV12-3 or TRBV12-4, the J call TRBJ2-2, with unresolved D. V was cut by 6 bases and J by 1 base, with 9 bases left in between. This CDR3 region has 14 residues.

The chain couples TRBV4-1 to TRBJ2-7, with TRBD2 matching 16 bases. This CDR3 is built from 16 residues. V lost 5 bases and J lost 5; bases outside the gene matches: 6. Germline CDR1 and CDR2: MGHRA and YSYEKL. In DNA form, the CDR3 reads TGCGCCAGCAGCGTACCGGGACTAGCGGGAGGGGACGAGCAGTACTTC. It specifies CASSVPGLAGGDEQYF.

This clonotype appeared a few times. The chain has TRBV9 and TRBJ2-5; D unresolved. Germline CDR1 is SGDLS and CDR2 is YYNGEE. This CDR3 contains 13 residues. The V gene lost 6 bases and the J gene lost 5 bases, with 14 bases spanning the gap. CDR3: CASNPGSEETQYF. CDR3 bases: TGTGCCAGCAACCCCGGGTCCGAGGAGACCCAGTACTTC.

This clonotype has ten or more counts. The genes are TRBV5-1 and TRBJ2-1; D might be TRBD2 (6 bases). The germline V and J ends were trimmed by 1 base and 1 base, with 12 bases remaining between them. The germline V gene has CDR1 SGHRS and CDR2 YFSETQ. This CDR3 contains 16 residues. In nucleotides, the CDR3 is TGCGCCAGCAGCTTGCCTAGCGTCGGGTCCTACAATGAGCAGTTCTTC. This sequence encodes CASSLPSVGSYNEQFF.

Many counts were recorded for this clonotype. The J gene is TRBJ2-3, the V gene TRBV4-1; D remains unclear. Germline CDR1 MGHRA, CDR2 YSYEKL. Trimming took 0 bases from V and 4 from J, leaving 8 bases between them. This CDR3 is 14 amino acids long. The CDR3 coding sequence is TGCGCCAGCAGCCAAGATCCAAACGCAGATACGCAGTATTTT. It yields the protein CASSQDPNADTQYF.

This clonotype was detected once. A junction end diverges from the germline sequence, so it may reflect a read error. The chain has TRBV28 and TRBJ2-3; TRBD1 matches 7 bases. CDR3 length: 16 residues. Per the germline V gene, CDR1 is MDHEN and CDR2 is SYDVKM. The CDR3 DNA reads TGTGCCAGCAGTTTACAAGGGACAGAAACCTACAATAAGCAGTCCTTC. Its protein is CASSLQGTETYNKQSF.

At least ten counts were recorded for this clonotype. The rearrangement uses TRBV5-1 and TRBJ2-6; 8 nucleotides agree with TRBD2. Germline assignment: CDR1 SGHRS and CDR2 YFSETQ. This CDR3 comprises 17 residues. J lost 0 bases, V lost 0 bases, and 2 bases had no gene match. The CDR3 coding sequence is TGCGCCAGCAGCTTGGGGCTAGCGGGCTCTGGGGCCAACGTCCTGACTTTC. As protein: CASSLGLAGSGANVLTF.

This clonotype turned up a few times. This rearrangement joins TRBV30 to TRBJ2-3; TRBD1 matches at 8 bases. The CDR3 sequence is 15 residues long. Germline values: CDR1 GTSNPN, CDR2 SVGIG (reference sequence). The J segment lost 6 bases and the V segment lost 0 bases, leaving 8 bases of the junction unmatched. The chain's CDR3 is CAWSVGQGAMDTQYF. The CDR3 DNA reads as TGTGCCTGGAGTGTGGGGCAGGGGGCGATGGATACGCAGTATTTT.